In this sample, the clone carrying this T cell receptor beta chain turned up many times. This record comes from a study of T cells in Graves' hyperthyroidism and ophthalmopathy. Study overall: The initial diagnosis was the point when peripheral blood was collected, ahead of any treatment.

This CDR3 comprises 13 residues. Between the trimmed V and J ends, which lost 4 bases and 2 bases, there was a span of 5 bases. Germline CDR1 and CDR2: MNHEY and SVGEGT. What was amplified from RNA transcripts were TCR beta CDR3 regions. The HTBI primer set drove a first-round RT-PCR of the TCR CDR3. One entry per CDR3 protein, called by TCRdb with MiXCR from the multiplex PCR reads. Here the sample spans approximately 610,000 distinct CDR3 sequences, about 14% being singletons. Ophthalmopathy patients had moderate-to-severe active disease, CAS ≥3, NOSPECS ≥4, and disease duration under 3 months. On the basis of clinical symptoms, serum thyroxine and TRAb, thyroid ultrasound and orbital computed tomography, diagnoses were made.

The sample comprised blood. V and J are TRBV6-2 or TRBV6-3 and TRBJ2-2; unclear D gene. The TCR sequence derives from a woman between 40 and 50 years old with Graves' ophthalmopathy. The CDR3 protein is CASSSPNTGELFF. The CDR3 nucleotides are TGTGCCAGCAGTTCCCCCAACACCGGGGAGCTGTTTTTT.